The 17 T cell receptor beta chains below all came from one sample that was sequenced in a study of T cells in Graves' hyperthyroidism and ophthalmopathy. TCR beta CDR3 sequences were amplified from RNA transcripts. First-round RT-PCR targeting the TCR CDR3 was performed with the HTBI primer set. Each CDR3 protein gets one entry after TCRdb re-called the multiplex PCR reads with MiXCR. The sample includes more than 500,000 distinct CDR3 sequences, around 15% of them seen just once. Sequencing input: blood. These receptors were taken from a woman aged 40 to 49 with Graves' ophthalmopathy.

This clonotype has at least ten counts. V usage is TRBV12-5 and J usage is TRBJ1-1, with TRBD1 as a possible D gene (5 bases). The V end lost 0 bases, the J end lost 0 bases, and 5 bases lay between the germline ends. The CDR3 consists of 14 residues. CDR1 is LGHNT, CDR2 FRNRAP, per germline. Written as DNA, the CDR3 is TGTGCTAGTGGTTTGGTGACAGTGAACACTGAAGCTTTCTTT. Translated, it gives CASGLVTVNTEAFF.

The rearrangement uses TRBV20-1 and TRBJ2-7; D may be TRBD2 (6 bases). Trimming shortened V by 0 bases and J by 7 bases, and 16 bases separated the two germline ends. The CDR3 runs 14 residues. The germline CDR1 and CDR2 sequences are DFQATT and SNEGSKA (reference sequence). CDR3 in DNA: TGCAGTGCTAGAGATTCCTCGCCCCGGGAGGAGCAGTACTTC. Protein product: CSARDSSPREEQYF.

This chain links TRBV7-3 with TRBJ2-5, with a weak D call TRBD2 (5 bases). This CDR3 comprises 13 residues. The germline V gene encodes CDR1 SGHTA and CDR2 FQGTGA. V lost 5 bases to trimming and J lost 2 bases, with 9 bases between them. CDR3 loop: CASSEGLQETQYF. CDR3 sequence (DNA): TGTGCCAGCAGCGAGGGCTTACAAGAGACCCAGTACTTC.

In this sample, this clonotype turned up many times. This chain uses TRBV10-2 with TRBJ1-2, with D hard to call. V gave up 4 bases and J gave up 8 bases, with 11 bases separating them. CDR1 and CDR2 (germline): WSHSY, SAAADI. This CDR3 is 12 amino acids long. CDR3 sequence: CASSVDGLGYTF. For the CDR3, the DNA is TGCGCCAGCAGTGTGGACGGTTTAGGCTACACCTTC.

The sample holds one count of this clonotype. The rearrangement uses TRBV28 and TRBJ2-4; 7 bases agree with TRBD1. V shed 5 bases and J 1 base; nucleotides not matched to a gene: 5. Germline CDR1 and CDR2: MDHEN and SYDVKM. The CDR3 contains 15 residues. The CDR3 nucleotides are TGTGCCAGCAGTCGCTCGACAGGGGCCAAAAACATTCAGTACTTC. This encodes CASSRSTGAKNIQYF.

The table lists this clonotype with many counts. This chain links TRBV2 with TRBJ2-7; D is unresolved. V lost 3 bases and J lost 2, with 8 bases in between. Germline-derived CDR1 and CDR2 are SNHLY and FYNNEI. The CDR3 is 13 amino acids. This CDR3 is CASSEPRTYEQYF. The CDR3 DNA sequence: TGTGCCAGCAGTGAGCCGAGAACCTACGAGCAGTACTTC. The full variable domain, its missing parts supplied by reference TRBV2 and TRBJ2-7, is EPEVTQTPSHQVTQMGQEVILRCVPISNHLYFYWYRQILGQKVEFLVSFYNNEISEKSEIFDDQFSVERPDGSNFTLKIRSTKLEDSAMYFCASSEPRTYEQYFGPGTRLTVT.

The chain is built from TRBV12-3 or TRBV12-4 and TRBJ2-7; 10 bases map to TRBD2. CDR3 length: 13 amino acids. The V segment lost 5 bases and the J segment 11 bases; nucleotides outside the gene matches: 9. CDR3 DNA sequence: TGTGCCAGCAGTGCACAAGCGGGAGGGCGAAAGTACTTC. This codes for CASSAQAGGRKYF.

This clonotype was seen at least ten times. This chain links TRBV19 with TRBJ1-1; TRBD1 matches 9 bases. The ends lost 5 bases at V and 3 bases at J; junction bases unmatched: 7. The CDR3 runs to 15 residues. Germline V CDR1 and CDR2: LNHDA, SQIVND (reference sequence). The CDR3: CASSSRTGAYTEAFF. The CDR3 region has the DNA TGTGCCAGTAGTTCGAGGACAGGGGCCTACACTGAAGCTTTCTTT.

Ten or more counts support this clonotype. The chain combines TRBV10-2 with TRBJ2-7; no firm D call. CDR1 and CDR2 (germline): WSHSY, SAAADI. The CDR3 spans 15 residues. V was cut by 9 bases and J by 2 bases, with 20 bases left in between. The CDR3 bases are TGCGCCAGTACAGAGGACGCCACCATAACCTACGAGCAGTACTTC. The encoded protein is CASTEDATITYEQYF.

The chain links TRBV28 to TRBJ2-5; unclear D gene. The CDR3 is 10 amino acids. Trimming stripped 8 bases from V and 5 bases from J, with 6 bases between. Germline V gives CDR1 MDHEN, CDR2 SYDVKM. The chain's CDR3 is CASADETQYF. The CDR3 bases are TGTGCCAGCGCCGATGAGACCCAGTACTTC.

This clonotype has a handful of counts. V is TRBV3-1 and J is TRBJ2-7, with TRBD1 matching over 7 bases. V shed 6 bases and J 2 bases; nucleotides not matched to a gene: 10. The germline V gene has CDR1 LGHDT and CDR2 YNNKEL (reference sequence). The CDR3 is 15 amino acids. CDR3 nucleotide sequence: TGTGCCAGCAGTCGACAGGGAGACAAAGCCTACGAGCAGTACTTC. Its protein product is CASSRQGDKAYEQYF.

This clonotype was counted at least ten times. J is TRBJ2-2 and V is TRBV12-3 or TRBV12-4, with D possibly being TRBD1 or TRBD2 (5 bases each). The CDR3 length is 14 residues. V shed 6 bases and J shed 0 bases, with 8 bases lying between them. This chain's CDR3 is CASRRGANTGELFF. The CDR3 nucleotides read TGTGCCAGCAGGCGAGGGGCGAACACCGGGGAGCTGTTTTTT.

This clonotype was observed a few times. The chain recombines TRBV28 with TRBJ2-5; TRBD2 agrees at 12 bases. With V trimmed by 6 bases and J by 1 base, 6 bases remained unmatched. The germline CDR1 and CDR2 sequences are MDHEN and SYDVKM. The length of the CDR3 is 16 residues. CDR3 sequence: CASSRTSGRSQETQYF. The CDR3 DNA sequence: TGTGCCAGCAGCCGTACTAGCGGGAGGTCCCAAGAGACCCAGTACTTC.

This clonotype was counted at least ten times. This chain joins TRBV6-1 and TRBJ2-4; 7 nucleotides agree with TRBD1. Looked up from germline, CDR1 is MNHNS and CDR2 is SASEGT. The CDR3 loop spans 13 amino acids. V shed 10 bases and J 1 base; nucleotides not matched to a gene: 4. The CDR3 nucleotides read TGTGCCACTTCGACAGGGGCCAAAAACATTCAGTACTTC. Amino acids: CATSTGAKNIQYF.

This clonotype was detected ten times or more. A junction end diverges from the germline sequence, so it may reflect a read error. The CDR3 sequence: CASSGGTSRPEEYF. For the CDR3, the DNA is TGTGCCAGCAGCGGGGGGACTAGCAGACCCGAGGAGTACTTC. This chain links TRBV5-5 with TRBJ2-7; TRBD2 matches 9 bases. The CDR3 spans 14 residues. CDR1 and CDR2 (germline): SGHKS, YYEKEE (reference sequence).

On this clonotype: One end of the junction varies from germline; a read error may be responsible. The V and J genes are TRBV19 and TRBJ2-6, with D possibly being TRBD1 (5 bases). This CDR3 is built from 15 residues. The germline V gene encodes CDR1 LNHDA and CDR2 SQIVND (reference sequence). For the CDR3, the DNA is TGTGCCAGTAGGAAGGACGGCTCTGGGGCCAACGTCCTGGCTTTC. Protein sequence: CASRKDGSGANVLAF.

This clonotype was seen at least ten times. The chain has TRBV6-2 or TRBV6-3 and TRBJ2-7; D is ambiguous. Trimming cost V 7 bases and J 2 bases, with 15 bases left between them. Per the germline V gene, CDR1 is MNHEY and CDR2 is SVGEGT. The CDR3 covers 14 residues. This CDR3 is CASTDPLDTYEQYF. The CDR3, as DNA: TGTGCCAGCACCGACCCATTGGATACCTACGAGCAGTACTTC.